This TCR beta chain originates from a study of T cells in Graves' hyperthyroidism and ophthalmopathy. The wider study: The initial diagnosis was the point when peripheral blood was collected, ahead of any treatment.

Each diagnosis was grounded in clinical symptoms, serum thyroxine and TRAb, thyroid ultrasound, and orbital computed tomography. More than 8 ml fresh peripheral blood yielded the PBMCs. This clonotype was counted ten times or more. TCR beta CDR3 sequences were amplified from RNA transcripts. The HTBI primer set was used in a first-round RT-PCR of the TCR CDR3. MiXCR, applied by TCRdb to the multiplex PCR reads, yields one record per CDR3 protein. This table has 360,000 or so distinct CDR3 sequences, 15% appearing once. V lost 7 bases and J 2 bases, leaving 23 bases between the germline ends. This CDR3 comprises 17 residues. Germline V gene lookup returns CDR1 SNHLY and CDR2 FYNNEI.

The sequenced material came from blood. This clonotype was obtained from a woman aged 55-69 years with Graves' ophthalmopathy. The chain uses TRBV2 and TRBJ2-5; D perhaps matches TRBD1 (6 bases). CDR3 coding DNA: TGTGCCAGCATCAACAGGGCCAACCCCACCCAACAAGAGACCCAGTACTTC. Protein sequence: CASINRANPTQQETQYF.